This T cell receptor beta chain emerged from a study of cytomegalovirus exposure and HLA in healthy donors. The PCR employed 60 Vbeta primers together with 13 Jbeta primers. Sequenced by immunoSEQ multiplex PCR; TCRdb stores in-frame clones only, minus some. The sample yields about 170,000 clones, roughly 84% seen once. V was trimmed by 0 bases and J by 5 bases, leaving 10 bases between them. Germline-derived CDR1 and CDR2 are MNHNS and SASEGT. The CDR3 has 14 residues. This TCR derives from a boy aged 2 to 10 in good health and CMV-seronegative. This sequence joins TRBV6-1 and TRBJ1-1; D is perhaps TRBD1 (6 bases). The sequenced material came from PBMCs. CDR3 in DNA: TGTGCCAGCAGTGAAGCGGGGGGGGCTACTGAAGCTTTCTTT. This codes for CASSEAGGATEAFF.